The clone carrying this T cell receptor beta chain was detected once. The repertoire was sequenced with immunoSEQ multiplex PCR; TCRdb's copy has only in-frame clones and lacks some. The sample carries 12,000 or so clones, 80% recorded once. CDR3 length equals 13 residues. Trimming took off 6 bases at V and 3 bases at J, with 9 bases between the two ends. Germline V gives CDR1 MNHEY, CDR2 SVGAGI. This entry belongs to a study of tumor-infiltrating lymphocytes in localized non-small cell lung cancer. The origin of this receptor is a human donor with non-small cell lung cancer. The sequencing input was lung tumor tissue. The gene calls are TRBV6-5 and TRBJ1-5; perhaps TRBD1 as D (5 bases). The CDR3 sequence is CASSRTINQPQHF. CDR3 nucleotides: TGTGCCAGCAGCCGGACAATCAATCAGCCCCAGCATTTT.